This T cell receptor (beta chain) was obtained from a study of cytomegalovirus exposure and HLA in healthy donors. Study overall: HLA-typed donors contributed around 88 million unique TCRs, which were held in an early data release.

Findings and limits, study-wide: Immune exposure data for these donors was limited to CMV serostatus.

This clone was seen only once. The antigen is undetermined. The V gene end was trimmed by 1 base and the J gene end by 3 bases; junction bases not matched to a gene: 6. CDR3 length equals 15 residues. Germline-derived CDR1 and CDR2 are SGHRS and YFSETQ. PCR employed 60 Vbeta and 13 Jbeta primers. The protocol was immunoSEQ multiplex PCR, while the TCRdb copy is restricted to in-frame clones and leaves out a portion. This sample has around 140,000 clones; 70% to 85% occur once, and the top ten carry roughly 10%. Sequenced material: PBMCs. This TCR came from a woman aged 55-70 years in good health and CMV-seropositive. The chain employs TRBV5-1 and TRBJ1-1; 7 positions agree with TRBD1. The CDR3 loop is CASSLTGVKDTEAFF. Here the CDR3 DNA reads TGCGCCAGCAGCTTGACAGGGGTTAAGGACACTGAAGCTTTCTTT.